This T cell receptor (beta chain) was obtained from a study of blood T cell repertoires in COVID-19. The protocol was immunoSEQ multiplex PCR, while the TCRdb copy is restricted to in-frame clones and leaves out a portion. In the table there are just over 150,000 clones, roughly nine tenths of which are singletons. The table lists this clone with a count of one. Germline V gene lookup returns CDR1 SGHRS and CDR2 YFSETQ. This CDR3 contains 15 residues. V was trimmed by 6 bases and J by 4 bases, leaving 19 bases between them. Sequenced input: peripheral blood. V is TRBV5-1 and J is TRBJ1-2; the D is unclear. This TCR derives from a woman in her seventies with acute or convalescent COVID-19. CDR3 sequence reads: CASTEIPGGGYGYTF. CDR3 nucleotide sequence: TGCGCCAGCACCGAAATCCCAGGAGGCGGCTATGGCTACACCTTC.